The 10 T cell receptor beta chains reported below all come from one sample, sequenced in a study of blood T cell repertoires in COVID-19. This table comes from immunoSEQ multiplex PCR, and its TCRdb copy is limited to in-frame clones, with some not included. The table lists 180,000 or so clones, 60% to 80% of them singletons. Sequencing was carried out using PBMCs or T cells enriched from blood (not recorded which). These receptors came from a man between 60 and 75 years old who had been exposed to COVID-19.

Ten or more counts support this clone. As DNA, the CDR3 is TGTGCCAGCAGTGGCTCGGGGGTCGTTCCATCTTCGGGCTACACCTTC. It encodes CASSGSGVVPSSGYTF. This chain connects TRBV5-4 to TRBJ1-2; a possible D gene is TRBD1 (5 bases). Germline CDR1 and CDR2: SGHNT and YYREEE (reference sequence). V was shortened by 5 bases and J by 8 bases, with 25 bases between the two germline ends. The length of the CDR3 is 16 residues.

The chain links TRBV7-2 to TRBJ2-7; 11 positions agree with TRBD2. CDR3 length equals 16 residues. Trimming at V came to 5 bases and at J to 7 bases, leaving 13 bases not matched to a gene. Germline-derived CDR1 and CDR2 are SGHTA and FQGNSA. The CDR3 region is CASSLYIAGGPWEQYF. Written as DNA, the CDR3 is TGTGCCAGCAGCCTGTACATAGCGGGAGGGCCATGGGAGCAGTACTTC.

This clone was counted ten times or more. V and J are TRBV7-3 and TRBJ2-5; 9 bases agree with TRBD2. Germline V gene sequence: CDR1 SGHTA, CDR2 FQGTGA. The CDR3 runs 15 residues. Trimming cost V 2 bases and J 5 bases; bases outside gene matches: 6. CDR3 protein: CASSLGGTSLETQYF. DNA for the CDR3: TGTGCCAGCAGCTTAGGTGGGACTAGCTTGGAGACCCAGTACTTC.

The V and J genes are TRBV5-1 and TRBJ2-5; 13 nucleotides align to TRBD2. This CDR3 has 16 residues. V lost 3 bases to trimming and J lost 4 bases; unmatched junction nucleotides: 6. Germline V gene data show CDR1 as SGHRS and CDR2 as YFSETQ. CDR3 bases: TGCGCCAGCAGCTCGGGACTAGCGGGGAAGGCAGAGACCCAGTACTTC. Its translation: CASSSGLAGKAETQYF. Variable domain in full (rest from reference TRBV5-1 and TRBJ2-5): KAGVTQTPRYLIKTRGQQVTLSCSPISGHRSVSWYQQTPGQGLQFLFEYFSETQRNKGNFPGRFSGRQFSNSRSEMNVSTLELGDSALYLCASSSGLAGKAETQYFGPGTRLLVL.

The chain links TRBV5-6 to TRBJ1-5, with D unclear. The CDR3 is made up of 14 amino acids. The germline V gene encodes CDR1 SGHDT and CDR2 YYEEEE. Deletions cut 4 bases from V and 7 bases from J, with 15 bases between. The CDR3 sequence: CASSNSGFGQPQHF. In nucleotides, the CDR3 is TGTGCCAGCAGCAATTCCGGGTTCGGCCAGCCCCAGCATTTT.

A single count supports this clone. The chain recombines TRBV5-6 with TRBJ1-1, with D tentatively TRBD1 (6 bases). CDR1 is SGHDT, CDR2 YYEEEE, per germline. The CDR3 spans 14 residues. V gave up 1 base and J gave up 10 bases, with 17 bases separating them. Here the CDR3 reads CASSLSGGLWGAFF. The CDR3 DNA is TGTGCCAGCAGCTTGAGTGGGGGCCTTTGGGGAGCTTTCTTT.

V usage is TRBV18 and J usage is TRBJ2-3, with a weak D call TRBD2 (6 bases). With 3 bases removed from V and 6 bases from J, the gap between germline ends came to 16 bases. CDR3 length: 15 amino acids. Looked up from germline, CDR1 is KGHSH and CDR2 is LQKENI. Written as DNA, the CDR3 is TGTGCCAGCTCACCGGTGGCGGGAATAGGTGATACGCAGTATTTT. Translation gives CASSPVAGIGDTQYF.

The chain has TRBV5-4 and TRBJ1-4; D is ambiguous. CDR1 and CDR2 from the germline V gene are SGHNT and YYREEE (reference sequence). The CDR3 consists of 12 residues. The ends were cut back, 4 bases at V and 3 bases at J, with 4 bases in the middle. The CDR3 bases are TGTGCCAGCAGCCATCCTAATGAAAAACTGTTTTTT. This codes for CASSHPNEKLFF.

V usage is TRBV5-4 and J usage is TRBJ2-7, with TRBD1 matching over 7 bases. The CDR3 has 17 amino acids. Germline V gene sequence: CDR1 SGHNT, CDR2 YYREEE (reference sequence). The junction had 11 bases not matched to a gene; V was cut back by 0 bases and J by 2 bases. The CDR3, as DNA: TGTGCCAGCAGCTTGGGTACCCGACAGGGTGGGACCTACGAGCAGTACTTC. Its translation is CASSLGTRQGGTYEQYF.

This clone has just a few counts. The chain combines TRBV7-2 with TRBJ2-5; possible D gene TRBD2, 5 bases. The CDR3 totals 15 residues. Looked up from germline, CDR1 is SGHTA and CDR2 is FQGNSA. Trimming took off 1 base at V and 6 bases at J, with 15 bases between the two ends. CDR3 protein: CASSLGAGSRKTQYF. The DNA for the CDR3 is TGTGCCAGCAGCTTAGGTGCTGGGAGCAGGAAGACCCAGTACTTC.